A selection of T cell receptor beta chains follows, all from one sample in a study of beta chain features in type 1 diabetes. The protocol was immunoSEQ multiplex PCR, while the TCRdb copy is restricted to in-frame clones and leaves out a portion. Here the sample spans some 120,000 clones, roughly 17% being singletons. The specimen sequenced was central memory CD4+ T cells from blood. These receptors came from a man younger than 35 with type 1 diabetes. Each CDR3 is given with its conserved first and last residue. The order of the fields is J gene, V gene, D gene, clone size, CDR3 protein, CDR3 DNA. A D gene is named only where the DNA matches it firmly. Clone size is stated in some rows and not others, as once, few, many or a class when expanded.

TRBJ2-1	TRBV5-1	TRBD1	few	CASSLRDRVTDNEQFF	TGCGCCAGCAGCCTCCGGGACAGGGTCACCGACAATGAGCAGTTCTTC
TRBJ2-3	TRBV2	.	.	CASRLMDTQYF	TGTGCCAGCAGATTAATGGATACGCAGTATTTT
TRBJ2-4	TRBV14	TRBD1	many	CASSSLGTAKNIQYF	TGTGCCAGCAGCTCTCTCGGGACAGCGAAAAACATTCAGTACTTC
TRBJ1-6	TRBV9	.	.	CASSGTGTNSPLHF	TGTGCCAGCAGCGGAACAGGGACTAATTCACCCCTCCACTTT
TRBJ2-7	TRBV5-4	.	few	CASSLDYSYEQYF	TGTGCCAGCAGCTTGGACTACTCCTACGAGCAGTACTTC
TRBJ2-7	TRBV7-2	TRBD2	.	CASSPGGAGGAGGEQYF	TGTGCCAGCAGCCCCGGGGGAGCGGGAGGCGCAGGGGGCGAGCAGTACTTC
TRBJ2-2	TRBV9	.	.	CASSVGLVTANTGELFF	TGTGCCAGCAGCGTAGGGTTGGTGACCGCGAACACCGGGGAGCTGTTTTTT
TRBJ2-3	TRBV9	TRBD2	.	CASRPGLASDTQYF	TGTGCCAGCAGACCGGGACTAGCATCAGATACGCAGTATTTT
TRBJ2-1	TRBV18	.	few	CASSPSNNEQFF	TGTGCCAGCTCACCATCGAACAATGAGCAGTTCTTC
TRBJ2-1	TRBV28	.	.	CASSSAGTGNNEQFF	TGTGCCAGCAGTTCCGCCGGGACGGGGAACAATGAGCAGTTCTTC
TRBJ2-7	TRBV2	TRBD1	many	CASGQGLFREQYF	TGTGCCAGTGGACAGGGTCTTTTTAGAGAGCAGTACTTC
TRBJ1-2	TRBV29-1	.	.	CSVEEKAGVVYGYTF	TGCAGCGTTGAAGAGAAGGCAGGCGTCGTCTATGGCTACACCTTC
TRBJ2-5	TRBV6-5	.	once	CASSGGYQETQYF	TGTGCCAGCAGTGGAGGGTACCAAGAGACCCAGTACTTC